This TCR beta chain comes out of a study of blood T cell repertoires in COVID-19. Study as a whole: Donors in the United States, Italy and Spain gave samples during acute or convalescent COVID-19. PBMCs, B-cell-depleted T cells, or T cells provided the cDNA or gDNA that made up the material.

This CDR3 comprises 21 residues. V lost 4 bases to trimming and J lost 0 bases; unmatched junction nucleotides: 20. CDR1 LGHNA and CDR2 YSLEER come from the germline V gene. Measured with immunoSEQ multiplex PCR; TCRdb has only the in-frame clones, and not every one. The data hold about 73,000 clones, with 65% to 85% observed a single time. The TCR comes from an elderly man with active or convalescent COVID-19. V usage is TRBV4-3 and J usage is TRBJ2-3, with TRBD2 matching over 9 bases. Specimen: peripheral blood. The CDR3 coding sequence is TGCGCCAGCAGCCTCAGAACTACTAGCGGGCCGCTCAGACGTAGCACAGATACGCAGTATTTT. Translated: CASSLRTTSGPLRRSTDTQYF.